The T cell receptor beta chain under discussion was sequenced for a study of Ad26.COV2.S vaccination and SARS-CoV-2 variants. In the study overall: Ad26.COV2.S arm of COV1001 included the donor.

Clones were read by immunoSEQ multiplex PCR, and TCRdb kept only the in-frame ones, dropping some. The sample yields 440,000 or so clones, 90% seen once. Regarding the study as a whole: Placebo and vaccine recipients had non-spike TCR breadth that was similar. Analytic work on TCR breadth and depth might have understated the full extent of total T cell responses.

To note about this clone: Its antigen remains unidentified.

Treatment reported: around 19 received Ad26.COV2.S at low or high dose, single or two shots; five or six received placebo; per-sample allocation not given. Samples came from day 63 after the first vaccine or placebo injection. Per the germline V gene, CDR1 is KGHDR and CDR2 is SFDVKD. Trimming took 3 bases from V and 5 from J, leaving 15 bases between them. This CDR3 contains 15 residues. The sequence came from a person between 18 and 60 years old who received the Ad26.COV2.S COVID-19 vaccine or a placebo. The sequences come from peripheral blood, collected in a trial of Ad26.COV2.S vaccine versus placebo. The chain is built from TRBV24-1 and TRBJ2-5, with D possibly TRBD2 on 5 matching bases. CDR3 nucleotides: TGTGCCACCAGTGATCCTTTCCGGGAAGGGGAGACCCAGTACTTC. It specifies CATSDPFREGETQYF.